This T cell receptor beta chain was sequenced in a study of T cell responses to AZD1222 COVID-19 vaccine. Overall study: Investigators merged groups given second doses at roughly 4 or roughly 12 weeks.

Germline CDR1 reads MNHEY; CDR2 reads SMNVEV (reference sequence). V gave up 2 bases and J gave up 4 bases, with 8 bases separating them. The CDR3 has 13 residues. Remarks on this clone: Antigen unknown.

Assay: immunoSEQ multiplex PCR; the TCRdb copy retains only in-frame clones and omits some. The sample has 150,000 or so clones; about 90% are singletons. The study's findings and limits: Reportedly, nearly half of unique spike TCRs recognized epitopes outside B.1.351/B.1.1.7 mutations. There were repertoire samples only from the period after the peak T cell response.

This specimen consisted of peripheral blood, obtained on day 0 of AZD1222 vaccination. The V call is TRBV27, the J call TRBJ1-2; a weak D match, TRBD1 (6 bases). The receptor was isolated from an adult in good health. The CDR3 sequence: CASSLLRGYGYTF. The CDR3 DNA sequence: TGTGCCAGCAGTTTACTCAGGGGCTATGGCTACACCTTC.